A single sample is the source of the 24 T cell receptor beta chains below, sequenced in a study of blood T cell repertoires in COVID-19. Assay used: immunoSEQ multiplex PCR; TCRdb lists only in-frame clones, some missing. The data show 120,000 to 150,000 clones, around nine tenths seen once. The material sequenced was peripheral blood. These receptor sequences come from a woman aged 40 to 55 with acute or convalescent COVID-19.

The CDR3 protein is CASSSGLTEAFF. The CDR3 DNA is TGTGCCAGCAGTTCAGGGTTAACTGAAGCTTTCTTT. The chain combines TRBV6-5 with TRBJ1-1, with D maybe TRBD1 (5 bases). This CDR3 is 12 amino acids long. The germline gives CDR1 MNHEY, CDR2 SVGAGI. V gave up 4 bases and J gave up 5 bases, with 8 bases separating them.

The rearrangement links TRBV5-4 to TRBJ1-1; no clear D. CDR1 is SGHNT, CDR2 YYREEE, per germline (reference sequence). V lost 2 bases and J lost 3, with 11 bases in between. This CDR3 region has 14 residues. CDR3 nucleotides: TGTGCCAGCAGCTTTTTCCGGTTTGACACTGAAGCTTTCTTT. This gives the protein CASSFFRFDTEAFF.

V gene TRBV19 combines with J gene TRBJ1-5; 12 bases are shared with TRBD1. J lost 6 bases, V lost 5 bases, and 5 bases had no gene match. This CDR3 contains 15 residues. Germline assignment: CDR1 LNHDA and CDR2 SQIVND (reference sequence). CDR3 coding DNA: TGTGCCAGTAGTTCGGGGACAGGGGGCGGTCAGCCCCAGCATTTT. Encoded protein: CASSSGTGGGQPQHF.

This clone was picked up a small number of times. This chain uses TRBV6-6 with TRBJ2-7; 11 bases line up with TRBD2. The CDR3 extends over 14 amino acids. CDR1 and CDR2 (germline): MNHNY, SVGAGI (reference sequence). Trimming at V came to 6 bases and at J to 5 bases, leaving 6 bases not matched to a gene. CDR3 DNA: TGTGCCAGCAGCGCCGGGACTAGCGGAAACGAGCAGTACTTC. It yields the protein CASSAGTSGNEQYF.

A word on this clone: The same CDR3 arises from other DNA sequences in this sample as well. This chain uses TRBV4-1 with TRBJ1-3; D is perhaps TRBD1 (5 bases). Germline CDR1 MGHRA, CDR2 YSYEKL. This CDR3 comprises 15 residues. Trimming pared 1 base from V and 0 bases from J, leaving 7 bases between. This CDR3 reads CASSQGQLSGNTIYF. The DNA of the CDR3 is TGCGCCAGCAGCCAAGGACAGCTCTCTGGAAACACCATATATTTT.

This chain uses TRBV3-1 (or the pseudogene TRBV3-2) with TRBJ2-7; the D gene is possibly TRBD1 (5 bases). The CDR3 runs 13 residues. The germline gives CDR1 LGHDT, CDR2 YNNKEL (reference sequence). The germline V and J ends were trimmed by 5 bases and 5 bases, with 13 bases remaining between them. The CDR3 sequence is CASSSVGDHEQYF. CDR3 in DNA: TGTGCCAGCAGCTCGGTAGGGGATCACGAGCAGTACTTC.

The CDR3 DNA reads TGTGCCAGCAGTTACGTCAGGGGGTACCCTCAAGAGACCCAGTACTTC. Translated, it gives CASSYVRGYPQETQYF. The V gene is TRBV6-2 or TRBV6-3, the J gene TRBJ2-5, with 7 positions matching TRBD1. Looked up from germline, CDR1 is MNHEY and CDR2 is SVGEGT. The ends lost 2 bases at V and 2 bases at J; junction bases unmatched: 8. CDR3 length: 16 amino acids.

J is TRBJ2-7 and V is TRBV7-2, with TRBD2 matching 11 bases. CDR1 and CDR2 (germline): SGHTA, FQGNSA. J was trimmed by 4 bases and V by 5 bases; bases with no gene match: 7. There are 15 residues in the CDR3. CDR3 in amino acids: CASSALGTSGYEQYF. The CDR3 DNA reads as TGTGCCAGCAGCGCTTTAGGGACTAGCGGATACGAGCAGTACTTC.

The chain links TRBV6-2 or TRBV6-3 to TRBJ1-1; 8 bases fit TRBD1. The J segment lost 4 bases and the V segment lost 5 bases, leaving 3 bases of the junction unmatched. CDR3 length: 13 amino acids. Germline V CDR1 and CDR2: MNHEY, SVGEGT. The CDR3 loop is CASSRQGITEAFF. The CDR3 DNA is TGTGCCAGCAGTCGACAGGGGATCACTGAAGCTTTCTTT.

In DNA, the CDR3 is TGTGCCAGCAGCTTTCACCCAGCGGGGATAGCCGGGGAGCTGTTTTTT. It is translated as CASSFHPAGIAGELFF. This chain links TRBV7-3 with TRBJ2-2; TRBD2 matches 7 bases. With V trimmed by 3 bases and J by 6 bases, 10 bases remained unmatched. From germline, CDR1 is SGHTA and CDR2 FQGTGA. This CDR3 has 16 amino acids.

The chain couples TRBV28 to TRBJ2-3; D is possibly TRBD2 (5 bases). Trimming cost V 3 bases and J 2 bases, with 9 bases left between them. There are 14 residues in the CDR3. Germline V gene lookup returns CDR1 MDHEN and CDR2 SYDVKM. CDR3 coding DNA: TGTGCCAGCAGTTTGGACTTCCCCACAGATACGCAGTATTTT. It is translated as CASSLDFPTDTQYF.

The V call is TRBV5-4, the J call TRBJ1-1, with a weak D call TRBD1 (5 bases). Germline-derived CDR1 and CDR2 are SGHNT and YYREEE (reference sequence). Between the trimmed V and J ends, which lost 4 bases and 1 base, there was a span of 14 bases. The CDR3 spans 15 residues. The CDR3 here is CASSLPLGGNTEAFF. In nucleotides, the CDR3 is TGTGCCAGCAGCCTCCCACTGGGGGGGAACACTGAAGCTTTCTTT. The full variable domain, its missing parts supplied by reference TRBV5-4 and TRBJ1-1, is ETGVTQSPTHLIKTRGQQVTLRCSSQSGHNTVSWYQQALGQGPQFIFQYYREEENGRGNFPPRFSGLQFPNYSSELNVNALELDDSALYLCASSLPLGGNTEAFFGQGTRLTVV.

The chain joins TRBV19 to TRBJ2-5, with D unresolved. Germline CDR1 LNHDA, CDR2 SQIVND (reference sequence). The V gene lost 3 bases and the J gene lost 0 bases, with 11 bases spanning the gap. The CDR3 is 15 residues long. CDR3 amino acids: CASSIGATYQETQYF. DNA for the CDR3: TGTGCCAGTAGTATTGGAGCGACGTACCAAGAGACCCAGTACTTC.

This rearrangement joins TRBV12-5 to TRBJ2-3; 8 bases are shared with TRBD1. This CDR3 is built from 15 residues. V shed 5 bases and J 5 bases; nucleotides not matched to a gene: 9. In germline, CDR1 is LGHNT, CDR2 FRNRAP. CDR3 amino acids: CASGPDRAWGDTQYF. The CDR3 bases are TGTGCTAGTGGTCCGGACAGGGCCTGGGGAGATACGCAGTATTTT.

This rearrangement joins TRBV19 to TRBJ1-2, with D perhaps TRBD1 (5 bases). Germline V lookup: CDR1 LNHDA, CDR2 SQIVND (reference sequence). The ends were cut back, 3 bases at V and 8 bases at J, with 16 bases in the middle. CDR3 length equals 14 residues. The CDR3 DNA follows: TGTGCCAGTAGTATGGCTAGGGGCCGAGAGGGCTACACCTTC. Protein sequence: CASSMARGREGYTF. The complete variable domain, with remaining parts taken from reference TRBV19 and TRBJ1-2, reads DGGITQSPKYLFRKEGQNVTLSCEQNLNHDAMYWYRQDPGQGLRLIYYSQIVNDFQKGDIAEGYSVSREKKESFPLTVTSAQKNPTAFYLCASSMARGREGYTFGSGTRLTVV.

CDR3 DNA sequence: TGTGCCAGCAGCTTTGGGCCTCTCACTGAAGCTTTCTTT. As protein: CASSFGPLTEAFF. The chain is built from TRBV7-3 and TRBJ1-1; D is unresolved. Between the trimmed V and J ends, which lost 3 bases and 4 bases, there was a span of 9 bases. The CDR3 runs to 13 residues. Per the germline V gene, CDR1 is SGHTA and CDR2 is FQGTGA.

The DNA of the CDR3 is TGTGCCAGCAGCTTAAGGCGGGCAGAACGCAAAATTACCCAAGAGACCCAGTACTTC. Protein product: CASSLRRAERKITQETQYF. V and J are TRBV7-8 and TRBJ2-5; the D gene is possibly TRBD2 (5 bases). Trimming pared 2 bases from V and 1 base from J, leaving 23 bases between. Germline V gene data show CDR1 as SGHVS and CDR2 as FQNEAQ. The CDR3 contains 19 residues. The whole variable domain, filled in from reference TRBV7-8 and TRBJ2-5, reads GAGVSQSPRYKVAKRGQDVALRCDPISGHVSLFWYQQALGQGPEFLTYFQNEAQLDKSGLPSDRFFAERPEGSVSTLKIQRTQQEDSAVYLCASSLRRAERKITQETQYFGPGTRLLVL.

The chain carries TRBV4-2 and TRBJ2-3, with D perhaps TRBD1 (6 bases). The CDR3 loop spans 15 amino acids. Trimming took 0 bases from V and 5 from J, leaving 12 bases between them. The germline gives CDR1 LGHNA, CDR2 YNFKEQ. The CDR3 here is CASSQDEYREDTQYF. DNA for the CDR3: TGTGCCAGCAGCCAAGATGAATACAGGGAAGATACGCAGTATTTT.

The chain joins TRBV2 to TRBJ1-1; D remains ambiguous. This CDR3 spans 12 amino acids. V lost 6 bases, J lost 8 bases, and 13 bases lay in between. Germline CDR1 and CDR2: SNHLY and FYNNEI. CDR3 protein: CASSWRAWEAFF. The CDR3 DNA reads TGTGCCAGCAGCTGGAGGGCCTGGGAAGCTTTCTTT.

This chain uses TRBV7-3 with TRBJ2-1; 9 nucleotides align to TRBD2. V lost 5 bases, J lost 2 bases, and 7 bases stayed unmatched. The CDR3 contains 16 residues. Germline V gene data show CDR1 as SGHTA and CDR2 as FQGTGA. CDR3: CASSHNAGGAYNEQFF. DNA for the CDR3: TGTGCCAGCAGCCATAACGCGGGAGGGGCCTACAATGAGCAGTTCTTC.

The chain couples TRBV7-2 to TRBJ1-5, with TRBD1 as a possible D gene (5 bases). Germline V gene data show CDR1 as SGHTA and CDR2 as FQGNSA. The CDR3 length is 15 residues. V was clipped by 2 bases and J by 3 bases, with 11 bases between them. As DNA, the CDR3 is TGTGCCAGCAGCTTAACGGGGACTAACAATCAGCCCCAGCATTTT. Its protein product is CASSLTGTNNQPQHF.

The chain is built from TRBV6-5 and TRBJ2-6; maybe TRBD1 (6 bases). Trimming shortened V by 6 bases and J by 7 bases, and 16 bases separated the two germline ends. This CDR3 region has 15 residues. The germline CDR1 and CDR2 sequences are MNHEY and SVGAGI. The CDR3 nucleotides read TGTGCCAGCAGCCCCCGGGACAACAAAGCCAACGTCCTGACTTTC. Encoded protein: CASSPRDNKANVLTF.

V and J are TRBV6-2 or TRBV6-3 and TRBJ2-7; TRBD2 might be the D (6 bases). CDR1 is MNHEY and CDR2 is SVGEGT in the germline V gene. V was clipped by 2 bases and J by 0 bases, with 20 bases between them. CDR3 length: 18 residues. The CDR3 spells CASSYPALGSGNSYEQYF. As DNA, the CDR3 is TGTGCCAGCAGTTACCCCGCGCTGGGTAGCGGTAACTCCTACGAGCAGTACTTC.

V and J are TRBV7-9 and TRBJ2-1; 9 bases map to TRBD2. Germline V gene lookup returns CDR1 SEHNR and CDR2 FQNEAQ (reference sequence). Trimming removed 2 bases from V and 0 bases from J; junction bases left unmatched: 11. CDR3 length: 19 amino acids. The CDR3 loop reads CASSLLSPTSGSSYNEQFF. CDR3 bases: TGTGCCAGCAGCTTATTATCACCGACTAGCGGTAGCTCCTACAATGAGCAGTTCTTC.